The rows below give T cell receptor beta chains drawn from one sample of a study of cytomegalovirus exposure and HLA in healthy donors. Repertoires were generated with immunoSEQ multiplex PCR, while TCRdb's copy carries only in-frame clones and drops some. The sample holds about 120,000 clones, roughly 80% seen once. What was sequenced was PBMCs. These receptor sequences come from a young man in good health and CMV-seronegative. CDR3s leave out the opening cysteine and the closing phenylalanine or tryptophan. Each record gives: V gene, clone size, CDR3 protein. Clone size appears in some rows only: once, few, many, or a class for an expanded clone.

v_call: TRBV6-5
clone_size: .
cdr3_aa: ASSYSRGTEYGYT

v_call: TRBV19
clone_size: once
cdr3_aa: ASSFNREVSFSNQPQH

v_call: TRBV18
clone_size: .
cdr3_aa: ASSPPPRNSQY

v_call: TRBV9
clone_size: .
cdr3_aa: ASSVASAGEQY

v_call: TRBV30
clone_size: .
cdr3_aa: AWSGITGDSSYEQY

v_call: TRBV7-8
clone_size: .
cdr3_aa: ASAGTGGSEQY

v_call: TRBV7-9
clone_size: .
cdr3_aa: SSSSRQATTNEKLF

v_call: TRBV10-3
clone_size: .
cdr3_aa: AISEQGPYEQY

v_call: TRBV28
clone_size: .
cdr3_aa: ASSIRVTYNSPLH

v_call: TRBV19
clone_size: .
cdr3_aa: ASSPNIGGGNQPQH

v_call: TRBV30
clone_size: once
cdr3_aa: AWSSPGLAGLHTGELF

v_call: TRBV28
clone_size: once
cdr3_aa: ASPAYRTDCYEQY

v_call: TRBV5-1
clone_size: once
cdr3_aa: ASSLQTDQPQH

v_call: TRBV2
clone_size: .
cdr3_aa: ASSEAVGGAGYGYT

v_call: TRBV30
clone_size: .
cdr3_aa: AWSVGQGNTEAF

v_call: TRBV11-3
clone_size: .
cdr3_aa: ASSRKQGDEQF

v_call: TRBV5-4
clone_size: .
cdr3_aa: ASSWGPAGAYEQY

v_call: TRBV29-1
clone_size: .
cdr3_aa: SVEGRTANYGYT

v_call: TRBV19
clone_size: .
cdr3_aa: ASSMIGDEQY

v_call: TRBV27
clone_size: .
cdr3_aa: ASSLGLSSYEQY

v_call: TRBV6-4
clone_size: few
cdr3_aa: ASSDSTTGELF

v_call: TRBV11-2
clone_size: .
cdr3_aa: ASSPSTSVPQY

v_call: TRBV10-3
clone_size: .
cdr3_aa: AISEGSGTYNEQF

v_call: TRBV7-2
clone_size: .
cdr3_aa: ASSPRRAPGSYNSPLH

v_call: TRBV19
clone_size: .
cdr3_aa: ASSMGHLQETQY

v_call: TRBV4-1
clone_size: .
cdr3_aa: ASSVSPPSTYYPDTQY

v_call: TRBV5-6
clone_size: .
cdr3_aa: ASSLAGTEINSPLH

v_call: TRBV5-1
clone_size: .
cdr3_aa: ASSLAGVTYEQY

v_call: TRBV10-3
clone_size: .
cdr3_aa: AISRGGGDNEQF

v_call: TRBV4-1
clone_size: few
cdr3_aa: ASSQREGTGELF

v_call: TRBV2
clone_size: .
cdr3_aa: ASSEALRQDDEQF

v_call: TRBV6-1
clone_size: .
cdr3_aa: ASSEAPTTYNEQF

v_call: TRBV4-1
clone_size: .
cdr3_aa: ASSQSPGTGYEQY

v_call: TRBV7-2
clone_size: .
cdr3_aa: TPPSGEQY

v_call: TRBV19
clone_size: .
cdr3_aa: ASSRGDRAASYEQY

v_call: TRBV18
clone_size: .
cdr3_aa: ASSPRRQGHYEQY

v_call: TRBV5-4
clone_size: few
cdr3_aa: ASSSQGTNTGELF

v_call: TRBV27
clone_size: .
cdr3_aa: ASRPYRIADRLGRGYT

v_call: TRBV6-4
clone_size: .
cdr3_aa: ASSPGPGDGSNEQF

v_call: TRBV5-1
clone_size: .
cdr3_aa: ASSFLSSGASTDTQY

v_call: TRBV27
clone_size: .
cdr3_aa: ASSLLGQETQY

v_call: TRBV19
clone_size: .
cdr3_aa: ASSIAESPQH

v_call: TRBV5-4
clone_size: .
cdr3_aa: ASSSSGTANSEAF

v_call: TRBV6-1
clone_size: few
cdr3_aa: ASSATGFSGNTIY

v_call: TRBV28
clone_size: .
cdr3_aa: ASSLTQGARNSPLH

v_call: TRBV7-2
clone_size: .
cdr3_aa: ASSYRGTANYGYT

v_call: TRBV5-6
clone_size: .
cdr3_aa: ASSMGPRGEQY

v_call: TRBV27
clone_size: .
cdr3_aa: ASSLYPANYGYT

v_call: TRBV7-2
clone_size: .
cdr3_aa: ASSDSGTGNTGELF

v_call: TRBV27
clone_size: .
cdr3_aa: ASSLPPSSGGPTDTQY

v_call: TRBV25-1
clone_size: few
cdr3_aa: ASSEGGVPLVKLF

v_call: TRBV7-9
clone_size: few
cdr3_aa: ASSLVGDTQY

v_call: TRBV27
clone_size: once
cdr3_aa: ASSGSGQGYEQY

v_call: TRBV9
clone_size: .
cdr3_aa: ASSVGPSGGYNEQF

v_call: TRBV28
clone_size: .
cdr3_aa: ASSSFMREKLF

v_call: TRBV5-1
clone_size: few
cdr3_aa: ASSLWGGTDTQY

v_call: TRBV28
clone_size: .
cdr3_aa: ASSSRQGALKNGYT